This T cell receptor beta chain is drawn from a study of T cells after somatic rescue of genetic block. This clone was observed a single time. Clones were read by immunoSEQ multiplex PCR, and TCRdb kept only the in-frame ones, dropping some. The data show roughly 12,000 clones, with 78% seen just once and 6.5% to 9.5% held by the top ten. CDR3 length: 14 residues. V was clipped by 8 bases and J by 2 bases; unmatched bases: 6. Germline V CDR1 and CDR2: SEHNR, FQNEAQ (reference sequence). The V gene is TRBV7-9, the J gene TRBJ1-2; 9 bases map to TRBD1. The specimen sequenced was peripheral blood mononuclear cells (PBMCs). The sequence came from a boy younger than 18. CDR3 bases: TGTGCCAGCGGACAGGGGCATCCGAACTATGGCTACACCTTC. This encodes CASGQGHPNYGYTF.